The 18 T cell receptor beta chains below come from one sample, sequenced in a study of T cell changes during pregnancy in multiple sclerosis. Method: immunoSEQ multiplex PCR; TCRdb's copy keeps in-frame clones and lacks some. The sample records fewer than 110,000 clones, about 91% being singletons. The sequences come from peripheral blood, collected after pregnancy. All receptors come from a female donor with multiple sclerosis, enrolled in a pregnancy study.

The chain combines TRBV27 with TRBJ1-1; D is uncertain. This CDR3 region has 14 residues. The germline V and J ends were trimmed by 5 bases and 4 bases, with 14 bases remaining between them. The germline gives CDR1 MNHEY, CDR2 SMNVEV (reference sequence). The CDR3: CASSPREGSTEAFF. CDR3 coding DNA: TGTGCCAGCAGTCCGCGCGAGGGATCCACTGAAGCTTTCTTT.

Points on this clone: The junction departs from the called germline gene at one end, perhaps through a read error. This sample also contains other DNA sequences that code for the same CDR3. The chain carries TRBV5-1 and TRBJ2-7; D is possibly TRBD2 (5 bases). The CDR3 covers 17 residues. Germline-derived CDR1 and CDR2 are SGHRS and YFSETQ. The CDR3 reads CASSLRWSSGREGEQYF. The CDR3 DNA reads as TGTGCCAGCAGCTTGAGGTGGTCGAGCGGCCGCGAGGGAGAGCAGTACTTC.

The gene calls are TRBV15 and TRBJ2-1; 7 nucleotides match TRBD2. The CDR3 is made up of 12 amino acids. Germline loops: CDR1 LNHNV, CDR2 YYDKDF (reference sequence). V was clipped by 11 bases and J by 8 bases; unmatched bases: 9. Here the CDR3 reads CASYGGGDEQFF. CDR3 nucleotide sequence: TGTGCCTCATACGGGGGAGGGGATGAGCAGTTCTTC.

This chain uses TRBV5-1 with TRBJ2-1, with D possibly matching TRBD2 (6 bases). The CDR3 runs 14 residues. CDR1 is SGHRS, CDR2 YFSETQ, per germline. V dropped 6 bases and J dropped 7 bases, with 17 bases sitting between them. This chain's CDR3 is CASTVRGVSNEQFF. DNA for the CDR3: TGCGCCAGCACCGTCCGCGGGGTATCGAATGAGCAGTTCTTC. Full variable domain (missing parts from reference TRBV5-1 and TRBJ2-1): KAGVTQTPRYLIKTRGQQVTLSCSPISGHRSVSWYQQTPGQGLQFLFEYFSETQRNKGNFPGRFSGRQFSNSRSEMNVSTLELGDSALYLCASTVRGVSNEQFFGPGTRLTVL.

The chain couples TRBV4-1 to TRBJ1-1, with 7 bases that match TRBD1. The length of the CDR3 is 14 residues. The trim removed 0 bases at V and 4 bases at J, leaving 2 bases unmatched. Looked up from germline, CDR1 is MGHRA and CDR2 is YSYEKL. The CDR3: CASSQDRGSTEAFF. DNA of the CDR3: TGCGCCAGCAGCCAAGACAGGGGGAGCACTGAAGCTTTCTTT.

V gene TRBV2 combines with J gene TRBJ2-5, with TRBD2 matching 13 bases. From germline, CDR1 is SNHLY and CDR2 FYNNEI. The V segment lost 4 bases and the J segment 3 bases; nucleotides outside the gene matches: 5. CDR3 length: 16 amino acids. The CDR3 sequence: CASSVRTSGGKETQYF. CDR3 in DNA: TGTGCCAGCAGTGTTAGGACTAGCGGGGGTAAAGAGACCCAGTACTTC.

A single count supports this clone. V is TRBV27 and J is TRBJ2-7; 11 nucleotides align to TRBD2. CDR3 length: 14 residues. Unmatched junction bases numbered 5, after V lost 6 bases and J lost 4 bases. Germline V CDR1 and CDR2: MNHEY, SMNVEV (reference sequence). CDR3 DNA: TGTGCCAGCAGCGTGACTAGCGGGGCGTACGAGCAGTACTTC. It translates to CASSVTSGAYEQYF.

V is TRBV14 and J is TRBJ2-1; 8 nucleotides align to TRBD1. The CDR3 loop spans 14 amino acids. J gave up 2 bases and V 7 bases, and 4 bases lay outside the gene matches. The germline V gene has CDR1 SGHDN and CDR2 FVKESK. The CDR3 coding sequence is TGTGCCAGCACCCAGGGGGCGACCTACAATGAGCAGTTCTTC. Protein sequence: CASTQGATYNEQFF.

The chain uses TRBV15 and TRBJ2-7; TRBD1 is a possible D gene (6 bases). Trimming stripped 0 bases from V and 7 bases from J, with 13 bases between. The CDR3 sequence is 14 residues long. The germline CDR1 and CDR2 sequences are LNHNV and YYDKDF (reference sequence). The CDR3 protein is CATSRDSFQGEQYF. For the CDR3, the DNA is TGTGCCACCAGCAGAGATTCGTTTCAGGGGGAGCAGTACTTC. Full variable domain (outside the CDR3, taken from reference TRBV15 and TRBJ2-7): DAMVIQNPRYQVTQFGKPVTLSCSQTLNHNVMYWYQQKSSQAPKLLFHYYDKDFNNEADTPDNFQSRRPNTSFCFLDIRSPGLGDTAMYLCATSRDSFQGEQYFGPGTRLTVT.

This sequence joins TRBV12-5 and TRBJ2-7, with D possibly matching TRBD2 (5 bases). The CDR3 covers 13 residues. The V gene lost 5 bases and the J gene lost 4 bases, with 12 bases spanning the gap. Germline CDR1 is LGHNT and CDR2 is FRNRAP. CDR3 DNA sequence: TGTGCTAGTGGTCCCCTGGACTGGTACGAGCAGTACTTC. Its translation: CASGPLDWYEQYF.

The chain carries TRBV5-1 and TRBJ1-2, with a weak D call TRBD1 (5 bases). CDR1 and CDR2 from the germline V gene are SGHRS and YFSETQ. V was cut by 0 bases and J by 2 bases, with 11 bases left in between. The CDR3 is 15 amino acids. For the CDR3, the DNA is TGCGCCAGCAGCTTGGGGACATTCCAAAACTATGGCTACACCTTC. This encodes CASSLGTFQNYGYTF.

Written as DNA, the CDR3 is TGCGCCAGCAGCCAAGATCCCCTGAACACCGGGGAGCTGTTTTTT. Its translation is CASSQDPLNTGELFF. The rearrangement joins TRBV4-1 to TRBJ2-2, with D uncertain. V was cut by 0 bases and J by 1 base, with 6 bases left in between. In germline, CDR1 is MGHRA, CDR2 YSYEKL. There are 15 residues in the CDR3.

The chain is built from TRBV12-5 and TRBJ2-1; 8 bases agree with TRBD2. The V and J ends lost 5 bases and 5 bases, in that order; junction bases with no gene match: 5. The CDR3 contains 14 residues. From germline, CDR1 is LGHNT and CDR2 FRNRAP. The CDR3 bases are TGTGCTAGTGGTCCCCGGGGGGGGGACAATGAGCAGTTCTTC. Translating gives CASGPRGGDNEQFF.

DNA for the CDR3: TGTGCCAGCAGCCAAGAGTCGTTCACAGATACGCAGTATTTT. Translation gives CASSQESFTDTQYF. This chain joins TRBV4-2 and TRBJ2-3; no clear D gene. V shed 0 bases and J shed 2 bases, with 6 bases lying between them. Germline V lookup: CDR1 LGHNA, CDR2 YNFKEQ. CDR3 length: 14 amino acids.

The rearrangement uses TRBV25-1 and TRBJ1-5; 7 bases are shared with TRBD1. CDR3 length: 15 residues. V was pared by 6 bases and J by 2 bases, with 7 bases of the junction left unmatched. Germline CDR1 MGHDK, CDR2 SYGVNS. The CDR3 here is CASSEGDRGNQPQHF. The CDR3 DNA follows: TGTGCCAGCAGCGAGGGTGACAGGGGCAATCAGCCCCAGCATTTT.

The CDR3: CASRARGQVDEQFF. DNA for the CDR3: TGCGCCAGCAGGGCCAGGGGGCAAGTAGATGAGCAGTTCTTC. The V call is TRBV10-2, the J call TRBJ2-1, with TRBD1 matching 8 bases. Looked up from germline, CDR1 is WSHSY and CDR2 is SAAADI. The CDR3 consists of 14 residues. The V segment lost 6 bases and the J segment 8 bases; nucleotides outside the gene matches: 9.

The chain recombines TRBV10-3 with TRBJ2-1, with TRBD2 matching over 7 bases. Germline lookup yields CDR1 ENHRY and CDR2 SYGVKD. The ends lost 4 bases at V and 9 bases at J; junction bases unmatched: 9. The CDR3 is 14 residues long. The CDR3 here is CAISGGGRAGEQFF. CDR3 bases: TGTGCCATCAGTGGTGGAGGGAGGGCCGGTGAGCAGTTCTTC.

The chain has TRBV6-1 and TRBJ1-2; maybe TRBD1 (6 bases). The ends were cut back, 8 bases at V and 9 bases at J, with 22 bases in the middle. The CDR3 runs to 14 residues. Germline-derived CDR1 and CDR2 are MNHNS and SASEGT. In DNA, the CDR3 is TGTGCCAGCGGGAGGGCGGGACATCTTTATAGCTACACCTTC. Translation gives CASGRAGHLYSYTF.